Listed below are T cell receptor beta chains from one sample, sequenced in a study of long-term antiretroviral therapy in people with HIV. The data were produced by immunoSEQ multiplex PCR, yet TCRdb's version contains in-frame clones alone and is incomplete. This table has 23,000 or so clones, around 80% appearing once. The input for sequencing was unsorted PBMCs, taken 0.3 years after starting antiretroviral therapy. The origin of the receptors is a man aged 50-60 years with HIV. Both conserved end residues are part of each CDR3. The order of the fields is CDR3 protein, V gene, J gene.

CAWSRLDRASYEQYF,TRBV30,TRBJ2-7
CASSHGGTEAFF,TRBV4-1,TRBJ1-1
CASSLLGFDQPQHF,TRBV28,TRBJ1-5
CASSGQSSYEQYF,TRBV13,TRBJ2-7
CASGLRDPNTGELFF,TRBV6-6,TRBJ2-2
CASSLTGVYFYNEQFF,TRBV27,TRBJ2-1
CASSPLDTDTQYF,TRBV14,TRBJ2-3
CASSIQGITYNSPLHF,TRBV19,TRBJ1-6
CASRTGPPSSYNSPLHF,TRBV5-5,TRBJ1-6
CASSNRIGELFF,TRBV19,TRBJ2-2
CASSPPGAGTDTQYF,TRBV18,TRBJ2-3
CASSSDTEAFF,TRBV7-2,TRBJ1-1
CASRLDRGSYNEQFF,TRBV11-3,TRBJ2-1
CASSLSQQSHEQYF,TRBV5-4,TRBJ2-7
CASSQGTSGSLDTQYF,TRBV4-1,TRBJ2-3
CASSAGQAITGELFF,TRBV9,TRBJ2-2
CASSRTGGSYNEQFF,TRBV6-5,TRBJ2-1
CASSLEGSWDYGYTF,TRBV5-4,TRBJ1-2
CASSVSSTNTEAFF,TRBV2,TRBJ1-1
CASSAPPGNTEAFF,TRBV9,TRBJ1-1
CASSHRTGSGNTIYF,TRBV4-1,TRBJ1-3
CASSQNGPDTDTQYF,TRBV4-1,TRBJ2-3
CASSLGGTDTQYF,TRBV5-1,TRBJ2-3
CASSPGQGLAKNIQYF,TRBV7-3,TRBJ2-4
CASSSGQGYATDTQYF,TRBV9,TRBJ2-3
CASSSVANTEAFF,TRBV19,TRBJ1-1
CASSIWGSGYTF,TRBV7-2,TRBJ1-2
CASSAVATEAFF,TRBV7-6,TRBJ1-1
CASSSPWTSGSKSAQYF,TRBV7-6,TRBJ2-3
CAWSRPVLKPSYEQYF,TRBV30,TRBJ2-7